A single sample is the source of the 2 T cell receptor beta chains below, sequenced in a study of Graves' ophthalmopathy and Graves' hyperthyroidism. Amplification from RNA transcripts yielded the TCR beta CDR3 regions. A first-round RT-PCR used HTBI primers, followed by a second-round multiplex PCR. A single record per CDR3 protein comes from TCRdb applying MiXCR to the multiplex PCR reads. Of over 200,000 distinct CDR3 sequences listed, over 25% are singletons. Sequencing used peripheral blood. Source of these receptors: a man aged 45-65 years with Graves' ophthalmopathy.

In this sample, this clonotype turned up many times. The V gene is TRBV20-1, the J gene TRBJ1-6; 9 positions match TRBD1. Unmatched junction bases numbered 12, after V lost 0 bases and J lost 9 bases. This CDR3 has 17 amino acids. CDR1 is DFQATT, CDR2 SNEGSKA, per germline (reference sequence). CDR3: CSARDSAGQGLGSPLHF. The CDR3 DNA follows: TGCAGTGCTAGAGATTCTGCGGGACAGGGATTGGGTTCACCCCTCCACTTT.

As for this clonotype: One junction end disagrees with the germline gene, perhaps due to a read error. The chain uses TRBV12-3 or TRBV12-4 and TRBJ1-3; 8 bases agree with TRBD1. This CDR3 has 14 amino acids. The CDR3 is CASSPDRDRFYGDF. CDR3 coding DNA: TGTGCCAGCAGTCCCGACCGGGACAGGTTTTACGGGGATTTT.